This TCR beta chain stems from a study of T cells in Graves' hyperthyroidism and ophthalmopathy. Amplification yielded TCR beta CDR3 regions, with RNA transcripts as the source. The HTBI primer set was used in a first-round RT-PCR of the TCR CDR3. A single record per CDR3 protein comes from TCRdb applying MiXCR to the multiplex PCR reads. The sample has around 720,000 distinct CDR3 sequences; about a third are singletons. On this clonotype itself: It may be a read error: a sequence one base away is much more abundant.

Diagnosis rested on symptoms, serum thyroxine and TRAb, thyroid ultrasound, and orbital computed tomography. Isolation of PBMCs was performed on 10 ml fresh peripheral blood. Germline CDR1 reads SGHAT; CDR2 reads FQDESV (reference sequence). The CDR3 covers 14 residues. V lost 5 bases and J 9 bases, leaving 14 bases between the germline ends. The specimen sequenced was blood. The chain links TRBV11-1 to TRBJ1-6, with D unclear. This TCR was recovered from a woman in her thirties or forties with Graves' hyperthyroidism. The CDR3 is CASSRTSRVSPLHF. The CDR3 bases are TGTGCCAGCAGCCGGACCTCAAGGGTTTCACCCCTCCACTTT.